This T cell receptor beta chain appears in the sequencing data of a study of T-cell memory formation after mild COVID-19. Study in general: Clusters of TCRs were largely donor specific. Study-level results: Clones that contracted from day 15 to 85 had balanced CD4/CD8; later expanders were CD4+ biased.

Looked up from germline, CDR1 is SNHLY and CDR2 is FYNNEI. Trimming stripped 4 bases from V and 0 bases from J, with 10 bases between. The CDR3 runs to 14 residues. On this clonotype: The antigen is unknown.

Employing constant-segment primers, 5'RACE generated TCR alpha and TCR beta cDNA libraries bearing sample barcodes and UMIs. One entry per CDR3 protein results from TCRdb running MiXCR on the 5' RACE reads. This table holds about 290,000 distinct CDR3 sequences, 15% to 20% found once. The sequencing sample was made of PBMCs or a T cell subset sorted from them (not recorded which). This TCR was sampled from a man aged 18 to 29 who had mild COVID-19 (a few samples of this study predate the infection). Cell type and time point are not known. The rearrangement uses TRBV2 and TRBJ2-7; no clear D. The DNA of the CDR3 is TGTGCCAGCAGTGGGCTAGTCAGCTCCTACGAGCAGTACTTC. Translating it yields CASSGLVSSYEQYF.